The following is a T cell receptor beta chain sequence with its context. The data belong to a study of blood T cell repertoires in COVID-19. About the research overall: Donors in the United States, Italy and Spain gave samples during acute or convalescent COVID-19. T cells, B-cell-depleted T cells, or PBMCs supplied cDNA or gDNA.

Per the original methods: From reference gene primer amplification, estimates of nucleated cell counts were derived. TCRdb's copy holds only in-frame clones and misses some; the assay was immunoSEQ multiplex PCR. V and J calls plus clone size are reproduced from that table; the DNA served to infer D and trimming. The sample lists a few hundred thousand clones, around 90% occurring once. V was pared by 8 bases and J by 6 bases, with 9 bases of the junction left unmatched. The CDR3 contains 14 residues. Germline assignment: CDR1 SNHLY and CDR2 FYNNEI. The sample comprised peripheral blood. The chain combines TRBV2 with TRBJ2-7, with 11 bases matching TRBD2. The source is a woman between 40 and 55 years old who had recovered from COVID-19. The CDR3 protein is CASGTGLAVGEQYF. CDR3 nucleotides: TGTGCCAGCGGGACGGGACTAGCGGTGGGCGAGCAGTACTTC.